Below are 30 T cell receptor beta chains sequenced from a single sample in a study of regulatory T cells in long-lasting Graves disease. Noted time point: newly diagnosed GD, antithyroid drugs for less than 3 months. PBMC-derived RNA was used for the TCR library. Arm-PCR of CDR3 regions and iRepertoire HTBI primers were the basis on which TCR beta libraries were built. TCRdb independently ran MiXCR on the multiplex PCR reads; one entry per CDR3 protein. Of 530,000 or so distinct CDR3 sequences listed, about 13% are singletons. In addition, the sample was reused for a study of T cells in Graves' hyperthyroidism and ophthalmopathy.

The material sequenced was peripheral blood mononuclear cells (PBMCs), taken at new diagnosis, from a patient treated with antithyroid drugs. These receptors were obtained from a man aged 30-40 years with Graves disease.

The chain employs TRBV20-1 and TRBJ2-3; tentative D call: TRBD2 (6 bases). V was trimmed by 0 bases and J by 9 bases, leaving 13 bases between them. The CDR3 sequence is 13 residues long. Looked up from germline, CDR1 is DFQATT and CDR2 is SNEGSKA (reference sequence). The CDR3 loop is CSARDRAGSTQYF. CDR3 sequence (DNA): TGCAGTGCTAGAGATCGGGCCGGGAGCACGCAGTATTTT.

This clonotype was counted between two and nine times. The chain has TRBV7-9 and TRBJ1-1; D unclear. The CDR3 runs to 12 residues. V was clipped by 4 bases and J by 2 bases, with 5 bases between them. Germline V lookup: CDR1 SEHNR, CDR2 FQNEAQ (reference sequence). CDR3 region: CASSSPNTEAFF. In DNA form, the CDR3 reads TGTGCCAGCAGCTCCCCTAACACTGAAGCTTTCTTT.

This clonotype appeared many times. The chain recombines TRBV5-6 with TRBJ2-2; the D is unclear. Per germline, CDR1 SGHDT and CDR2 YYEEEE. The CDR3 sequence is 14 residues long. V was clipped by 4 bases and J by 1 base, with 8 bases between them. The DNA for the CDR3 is TGTGCCAGCAGCGCTCTGGGGAACACCGGGGAGCTGTTTTTT. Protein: CASSALGNTGELFF.

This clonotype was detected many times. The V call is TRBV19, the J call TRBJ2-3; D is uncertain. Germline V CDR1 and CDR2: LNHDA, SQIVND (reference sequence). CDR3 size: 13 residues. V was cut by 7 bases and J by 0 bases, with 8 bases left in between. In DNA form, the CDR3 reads TGTGCCAGTAAAATTCGGAGCACAGATACGCAGTATTTT. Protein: CASKIRSTDTQYF.

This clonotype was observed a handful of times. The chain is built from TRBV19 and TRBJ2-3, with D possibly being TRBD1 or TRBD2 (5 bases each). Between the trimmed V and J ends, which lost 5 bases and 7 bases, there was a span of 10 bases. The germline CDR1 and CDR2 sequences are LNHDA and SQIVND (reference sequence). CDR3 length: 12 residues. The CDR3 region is CASSLRDHTQYF. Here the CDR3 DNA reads TGTGCCAGTAGTCTCCGGGACCATACGCAGTATTTT.

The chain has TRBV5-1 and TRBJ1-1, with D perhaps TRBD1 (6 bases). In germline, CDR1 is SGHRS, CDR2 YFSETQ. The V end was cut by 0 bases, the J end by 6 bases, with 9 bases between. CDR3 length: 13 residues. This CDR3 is CASSLAGGPEAFF. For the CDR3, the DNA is TGCGCCAGCAGCTTGGCCGGGGGCCCTGAAGCTTTCTTT.

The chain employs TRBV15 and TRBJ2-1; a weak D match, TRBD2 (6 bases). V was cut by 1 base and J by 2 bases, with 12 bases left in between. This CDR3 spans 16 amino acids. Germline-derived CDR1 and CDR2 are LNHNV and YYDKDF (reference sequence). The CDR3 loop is CATSRVSSETYNEQFF. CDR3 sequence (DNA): TGTGCCACCAGCAGAGTTTCTAGCGAAACCTACAATGAGCAGTTCTTC.

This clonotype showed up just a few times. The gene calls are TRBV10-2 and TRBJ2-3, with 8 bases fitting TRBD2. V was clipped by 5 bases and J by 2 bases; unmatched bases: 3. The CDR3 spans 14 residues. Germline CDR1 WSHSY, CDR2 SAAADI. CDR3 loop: CASSRGGTTDTQYF. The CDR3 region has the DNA TGCGCCAGCAGTCGCGGGGGGACCACAGATACGCAGTATTTT.

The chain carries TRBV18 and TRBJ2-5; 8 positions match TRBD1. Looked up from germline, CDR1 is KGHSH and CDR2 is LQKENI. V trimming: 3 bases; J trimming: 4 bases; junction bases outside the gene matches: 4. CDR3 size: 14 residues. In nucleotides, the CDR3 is TGTGCCAGCTCACCGGGACAGGAGGTAGAGACCCAGTACTTC. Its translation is CASSPGQEVETQYF.

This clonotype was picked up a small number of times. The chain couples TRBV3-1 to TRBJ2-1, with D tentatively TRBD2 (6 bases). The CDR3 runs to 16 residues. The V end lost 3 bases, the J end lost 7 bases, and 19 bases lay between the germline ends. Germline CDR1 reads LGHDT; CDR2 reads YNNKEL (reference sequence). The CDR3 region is CASSHHFTGSSNEQFF. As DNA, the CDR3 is TGTGCCAGCAGCCACCATTTCACCGGGAGCTCTAATGAGCAGTTCTTC.

CDR3 amino acids: CAISSLAGGPDGELFF. In DNA form, the CDR3 reads TGTGCCATCAGTTCACTAGCGGGAGGGCCGGACGGGGAGCTGTTTTTT. This sequence joins TRBV10-3 and TRBJ2-2; 13 nucleotides line up with TRBD2. V shed 5 bases and J 7 bases; nucleotides not matched to a gene: 7. This CDR3 contains 16 residues. The germline gives CDR1 ENHRY, CDR2 SYGVKD.

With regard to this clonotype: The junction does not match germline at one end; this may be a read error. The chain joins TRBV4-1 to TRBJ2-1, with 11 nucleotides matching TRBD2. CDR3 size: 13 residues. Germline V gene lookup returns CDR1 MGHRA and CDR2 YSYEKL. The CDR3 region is CASSQEGLAALFF. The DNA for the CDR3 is TGCGCCAGCAGCCAAGAGGGACTAGCGGCGTTGTTCTTT.

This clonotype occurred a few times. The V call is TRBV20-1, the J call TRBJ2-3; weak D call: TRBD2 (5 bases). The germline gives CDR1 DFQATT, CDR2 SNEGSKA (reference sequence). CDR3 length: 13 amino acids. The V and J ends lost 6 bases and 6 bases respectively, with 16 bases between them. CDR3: CSAHGESRDTQYF. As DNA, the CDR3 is TGCAGTGCCCATGGGGAGTCACGGGATACGCAGTATTTT.

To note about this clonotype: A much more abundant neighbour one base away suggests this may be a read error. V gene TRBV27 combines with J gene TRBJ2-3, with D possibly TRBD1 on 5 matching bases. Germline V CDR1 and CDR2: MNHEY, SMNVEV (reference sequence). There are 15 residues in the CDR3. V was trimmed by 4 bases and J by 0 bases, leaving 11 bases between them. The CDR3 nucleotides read TGTGCCAGCAGTTCCGCAGGGCTTAGCACAGATACGCAGTATTTT. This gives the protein CASSSAGLSTDTQYF.

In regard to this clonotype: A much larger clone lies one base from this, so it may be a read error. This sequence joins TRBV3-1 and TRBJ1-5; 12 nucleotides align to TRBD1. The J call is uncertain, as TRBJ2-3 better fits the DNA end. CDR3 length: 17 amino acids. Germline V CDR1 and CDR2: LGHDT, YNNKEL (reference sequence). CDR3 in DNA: TGTGCCAGCAGCCATAGCTCCGGGACAGGGGGCAATCAGCCCCAGTATTTT. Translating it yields CASSHSSGTGGNQPQYF.

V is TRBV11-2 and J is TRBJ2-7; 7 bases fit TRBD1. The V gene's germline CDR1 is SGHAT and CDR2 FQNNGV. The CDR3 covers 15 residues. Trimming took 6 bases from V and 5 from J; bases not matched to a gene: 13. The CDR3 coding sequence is TGTGCCAGCAGGGGCCTCAGACAGGGTACCCACGAGCAGTACTTC. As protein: CASRGLRQGTHEQYF.

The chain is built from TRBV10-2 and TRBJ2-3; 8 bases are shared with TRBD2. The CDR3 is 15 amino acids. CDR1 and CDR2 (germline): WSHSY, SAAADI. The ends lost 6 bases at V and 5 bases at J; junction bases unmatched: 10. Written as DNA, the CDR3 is TGCGCCAGCAGCCAGGGGAGCGGGAGCCAAGATACGCAGTATTTT. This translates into CASSQGSGSQDTQYF.

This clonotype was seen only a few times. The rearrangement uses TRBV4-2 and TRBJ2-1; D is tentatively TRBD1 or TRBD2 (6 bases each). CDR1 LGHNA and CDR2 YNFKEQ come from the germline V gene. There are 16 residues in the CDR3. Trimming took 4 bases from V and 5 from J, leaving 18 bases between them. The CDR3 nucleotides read TGTGCCAGCAGCCGACAGGTTTCAACGGGGGACAATGAGCAGTTCTTC. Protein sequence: CASSRQVSTGDNEQFF.

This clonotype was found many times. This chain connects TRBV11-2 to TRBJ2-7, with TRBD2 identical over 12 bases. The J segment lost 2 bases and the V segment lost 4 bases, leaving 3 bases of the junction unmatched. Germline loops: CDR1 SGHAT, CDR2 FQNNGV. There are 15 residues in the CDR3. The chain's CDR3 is CASSSSSGRAYEQYF. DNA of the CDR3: TGTGCCAGCAGCTCATCTAGCGGGAGGGCCTACGAGCAGTACTTC.

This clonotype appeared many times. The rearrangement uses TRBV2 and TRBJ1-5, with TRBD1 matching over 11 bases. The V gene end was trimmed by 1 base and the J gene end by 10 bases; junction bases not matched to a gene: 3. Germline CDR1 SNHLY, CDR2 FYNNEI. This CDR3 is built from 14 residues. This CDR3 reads CASSEGTGGVPQHF. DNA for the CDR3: TGTGCCAGCAGTGAAGGGACAGGGGGCGTACCCCAGCATTTT.

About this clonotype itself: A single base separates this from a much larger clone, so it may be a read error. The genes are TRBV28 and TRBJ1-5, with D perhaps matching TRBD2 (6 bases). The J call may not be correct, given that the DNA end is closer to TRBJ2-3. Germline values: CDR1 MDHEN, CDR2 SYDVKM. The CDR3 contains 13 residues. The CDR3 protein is CASRGGSNQPQYF. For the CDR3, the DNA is TGTGCCAGCAGGGGGGGAAGCAATCAGCCCCAGTATTTT.

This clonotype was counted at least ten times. CDR3 sequence (DNA): TGTGCCAGCAGCCCAACAAGGGGAAACTACAATGAGCAGTTCTTC. This codes for CASSPTRGNYNEQFF. This chain uses TRBV27 with TRBJ2-1; D may be TRBD1 (5 bases). Looked up from germline, CDR1 is MNHEY and CDR2 is SMNVEV (reference sequence). The CDR3 sequence is 15 residues long. Trimming left V 6 bases short and J 3 bases short, with 15 bases between.

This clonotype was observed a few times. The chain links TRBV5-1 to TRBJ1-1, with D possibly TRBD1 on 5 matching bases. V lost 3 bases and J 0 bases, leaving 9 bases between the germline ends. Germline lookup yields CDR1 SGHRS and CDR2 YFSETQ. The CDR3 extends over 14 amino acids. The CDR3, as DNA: TGCGCCAGCAGCTGGGAGACAGTGAACACTGAAGCTTTCTTT. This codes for CASSWETVNTEAFF. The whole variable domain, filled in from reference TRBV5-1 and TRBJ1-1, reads KAGVTQTPRYLIKTRGQQVTLSCSPISGHRSVSWYQQTPGQGLQFLFEYFSETQRNKGNFPGRFSGRQFSNSRSEMNVSTLELGDSALYLCASSWETVNTEAFFGQGTRLTVV.

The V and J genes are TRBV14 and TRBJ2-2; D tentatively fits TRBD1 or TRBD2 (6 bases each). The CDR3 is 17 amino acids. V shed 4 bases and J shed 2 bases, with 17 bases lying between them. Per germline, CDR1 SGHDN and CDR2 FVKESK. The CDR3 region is CASSLRWAGHNTGELFF. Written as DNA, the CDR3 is TGTGCCAGCAGCCTTCGATGGGCGGGACATAACACCGGGGAGCTGTTTTTT. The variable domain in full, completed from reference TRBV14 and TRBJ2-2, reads EAGVTQFPSHSVIEKGQTVTLRCDPISGHDNLYWYRRVMGKEIKFLLHFVKESKQDESGMPNNRFLAERTGGTYSTLKVQPAELEDSGVYFCASSLRWAGHNTGELFFGEGSRLTVL.

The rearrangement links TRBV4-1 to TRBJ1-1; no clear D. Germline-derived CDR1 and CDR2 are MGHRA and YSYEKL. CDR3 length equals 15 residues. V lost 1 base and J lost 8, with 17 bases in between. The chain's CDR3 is CASSQAVSEALEAFF. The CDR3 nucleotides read TGCGCCAGCAGCCAAGCCGTCTCAGAGGCCCTAGAAGCTTTCTTT.

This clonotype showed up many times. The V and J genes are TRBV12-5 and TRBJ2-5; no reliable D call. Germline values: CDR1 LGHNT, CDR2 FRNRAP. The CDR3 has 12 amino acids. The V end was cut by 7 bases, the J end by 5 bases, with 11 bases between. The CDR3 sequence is CASASLEETQYF. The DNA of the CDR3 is TGTGCTAGTGCCTCCCTCGAGGAGACCCAGTACTTC. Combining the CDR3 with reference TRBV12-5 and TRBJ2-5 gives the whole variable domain DARVTQTPRHKVTEMGQEVTMRCQPILGHNTVFWYRQTMMQGLELLAYFRNRAPLDDSGMPKDRFSAEMPDATLATLKIQPSEPRDSAVYFCASASLEETQYFGPGTRLLVL.

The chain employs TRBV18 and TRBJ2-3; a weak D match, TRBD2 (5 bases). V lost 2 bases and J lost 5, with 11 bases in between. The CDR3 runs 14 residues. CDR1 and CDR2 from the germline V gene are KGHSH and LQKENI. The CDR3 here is CASSPAGVQDTQYF. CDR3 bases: TGTGCCAGCTCACCAGCCGGGGTCCAAGATACGCAGTATTTT.

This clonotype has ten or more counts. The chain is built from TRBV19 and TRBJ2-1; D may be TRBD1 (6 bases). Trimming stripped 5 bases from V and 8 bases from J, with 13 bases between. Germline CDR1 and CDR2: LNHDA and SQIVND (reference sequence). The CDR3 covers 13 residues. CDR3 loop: CASSAGQSDEQFF. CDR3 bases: TGTGCCAGTAGTGCCGGACAGTCTGATGAGCAGTTCTTC.

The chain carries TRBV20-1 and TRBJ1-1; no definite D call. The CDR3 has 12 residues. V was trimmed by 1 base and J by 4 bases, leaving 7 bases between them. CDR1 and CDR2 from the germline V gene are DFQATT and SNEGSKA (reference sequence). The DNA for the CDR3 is TGCAGTGCTAGAGTCCTGGGCACTGAAGCTTTCTTT. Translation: CSARVLGTEAFF.

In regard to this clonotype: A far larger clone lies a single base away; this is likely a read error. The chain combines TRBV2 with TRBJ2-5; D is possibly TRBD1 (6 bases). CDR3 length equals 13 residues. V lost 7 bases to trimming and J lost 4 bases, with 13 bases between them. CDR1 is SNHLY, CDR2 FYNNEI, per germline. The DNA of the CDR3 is TGTGCCAGCAAGACAGGACCCAGAGAGACCCAGTACTTC. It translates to CASKTGPRETQYF.